This T cell receptor (beta chain) was recovered during a study of blood T cells in healthy people across ages. The authors ran a second PCR of about 7 to 11 cycles using a sample-barcoded 5' primer and a J-beta primer mix. Every cDNA molecule bore a tag from a template-switch adaptor containing 12 random nucleotides. Sequencing of every sample gave 2.5 million or more CDR3-containing paired-end reads. TCRdb fed the 5' RACE reads into MiXCR, producing one record per CDR3 protein. Of about a million distinct CDR3 sequences detected, roughly 51% appear once; the ten largest clones hold around 21%. This CDR3 contains 14 residues. Germline V gives CDR1 MNHEY, CDR2 SVGAGI. V dropped 6 bases and J dropped 5 bases, with 13 bases sitting between them.

This chain uses TRBV6-5 with TRBJ1-4, with D hard to call. The TCR comes from an older woman in good health. The sequencing sample was made of blood. CDR3 nucleotides: TGTGCCAGCAGGGGCCATAGAATCAATGAAAAACTGTTTTTT. Translated: CASRGHRINEKLFF.